A single sample gave rise to the 24 T cell receptor beta chains below, sequenced in a study of monozygotic twins with inflammatory bowel disease. For each CDR3 protein, TCRdb gives one entry from its re-call of the 5' RACE reads, without DNA. Its table lists a few hundred thousand distinct CDR3 sequences. The sequencing input was blood. The origin of the receptors is a human donor with ulcerative colitis or Crohn's disease, or a healthy co-twin of an affected twin (not recorded which).

The CDR3 is CASSQKTSGHNEQFF. V gene TRBV3-1 combines with J gene TRBJ2-1; the TCRdb D gene call, TRBD2, has no DNA to confirm it. The CDR3 length is 15 residues. Germline CDR1 LGHDT, CDR2 YNNKEL (reference sequence).

The chain links TRBV20-1 to TRBJ1-4; TCRdb names TRBD1, which stays unverified in the absence of DNA. Germline V lookup: CDR1 DFQATT, CDR2 SNEGSKA (reference sequence). The CDR3 length is 16 residues. The CDR3 sequence is CSAREGRTGWSEKLFF.

The V and J genes are TRBV3-1 and TRBJ2-7; TCRdb reports TRBD1, a call that lacks DNA to check it against. The CDR3 runs 16 residues. In germline, CDR1 is LGHDT, CDR2 YNNKEL (reference sequence). The CDR3 sequence: CASSQGRPQSWGEQYF.

This sequence joins TRBV5-6 and TRBJ2-4; TCRdb designates TRBD1, a call that cannot be tested without DNA. The CDR3 extends over 18 amino acids. Germline loops: CDR1 SGHDT, CDR2 YYEEEE. CDR3 in amino acids: CASSSPGRTTNPQNIQYF.

The chain links TRBV29-1 to TRBJ2-5; TCRdb indicates TRBD2, and absent DNA this call remains unverified. This CDR3 is built from 16 residues. From germline, CDR1 is SQVTM and CDR2 ANQGSEA. The CDR3 loop is CSVEPLSLRYQETQYF.

The chain recombines TRBV5-5 with TRBJ2-7; absent DNA, TCRdb's TRBD1 call cannot be checked. Germline loops: CDR1 SGHKS, CDR2 YYEKEE (reference sequence). This CDR3 contains 17 residues. CDR3 loop: CASSLIWATRTGNEQYF.

The chain has TRBV12-3 or TRBV12-4 and TRBJ2-7; TCRdb returns TRBD1, unconfirmable since there is no DNA. The CDR3 contains 13 residues. The CDR3 sequence: CASTRDTIYEQYF.

The V and J genes are TRBV24-1 and TRBJ2-2; the D call of TRBD1 rests on TCRdb alone, since no DNA is present to check it. From germline, CDR1 is KGHDR and CDR2 SFDVKD. This CDR3 has 14 residues. The CDR3 sequence: CATSDTGRTGELFF.

This chain connects TRBV12-3 or TRBV12-4 to TRBJ2-7; TCRdb's D call, TRBD1, is unchecked because there is no DNA. The CDR3 length is 13 residues. CDR3 residues: CASATGTNYEQYF.

This rearrangement joins TRBV5-1 to TRBJ1-1; the D gene TCRdb calls, TRBD1, cannot be checked with no DNA. CDR1 SGHRS and CDR2 YFSETQ come from the germline V gene. This CDR3 comprises 15 residues. CDR3 sequence: CASSLDFRGFTEAFF.

The V gene is TRBV12-3 or TRBV12-4, the J gene TRBJ2-3. The CDR3 totals 13 residues. CDR3 protein: CASSLLGPDTQYF.

V is TRBV29-1 and J is TRBJ2-6. The CDR3 runs to 15 residues. Per the germline V gene, CDR1 is SQVTM and CDR2 is ANQGSEA. The CDR3 here is CSVDLISSGANVLTF.

The CDR3 here is CASSYTVLETQYF. V gene TRBV27 combines with J gene TRBJ2-5. Germline V CDR1 and CDR2: MNHEY, SMNVEV (reference sequence). The CDR3 has 13 residues.

J is TRBJ2-3 and V is TRBV7-2; TCRdb selects TRBD1, and the lack of DNA leaves this call unchecked. Germline-derived CDR1 and CDR2 are SGHTA and FQGNSA. The CDR3 has 16 residues. This CDR3 is CASSSQTGGGTDTQYF.

This chain's CDR3 is CASRSSGANVLTF. The chain carries TRBV6-1 and TRBJ2-6. The CDR3 extends over 13 amino acids. CDR1 is MNHNS and CDR2 is SASEGT in the germline V gene.

The genes are TRBV10-3 and TRBJ2-7; TCRdb gives TRBD2 as the D gene, but with no DNA this cannot be confirmed. This CDR3 has 13 amino acids. Germline V CDR1 and CDR2: ENHRY, SYGVKD. The CDR3 is CAIKTSGVYEQYF.

The chain joins TRBV11-2 to TRBJ1-1. The CDR3 loop spans 16 amino acids. CDR1 and CDR2 (germline): SGHAT, FQNNGV. CDR3 protein: CASRHTSGGLDTEAFF.

The chain employs TRBV20-1 and TRBJ2-7. This CDR3 has 17 residues. Germline CDR1 and CDR2: DFQATT and SNEGSKA (reference sequence). CDR3 protein: CSARDLILDRGSYEQYF.

The V call is TRBV29-1, the J call TRBJ2-7; TCRdb picks TRBD2, but there is no DNA to check that call. Germline V gene data show CDR1 as SQVTM and CDR2 as ANQGSEA. The CDR3 is made up of 13 amino acids. The CDR3 here is CSVELTPSGEQYF.

This chain connects TRBV6-2 or TRBV6-3 to TRBJ2-1; TCRdb's D call of TRBD2 is untestable without DNA. Germline CDR1 and CDR2: MNHEY and SVGEGT. This CDR3 is built from 15 residues. The CDR3 reads CASSLGLHKNNEQFF.

CDR3 residues: CASSVDPAGTYEQYF. The chain uses TRBV9 and TRBJ2-7; without DNA, the TCRdb call of TRBD2 cannot be checked. Germline V gene sequence: CDR1 SGDLS, CDR2 YYNGEE. This CDR3 is 15 amino acids long.

This chain connects TRBV5-1 to TRBJ2-3; TCRdb indicates TRBD2, and absent DNA this call remains unverified. The CDR3 has 16 residues. Germline values: CDR1 SGHRS, CDR2 YFSETQ. The CDR3 sequence is CASSLGLADITDTQYF.

The CDR3 here is CASSYGGRSIEKLFF. The genes are TRBV6-5 and TRBJ1-4. This CDR3 region has 15 residues. Germline values: CDR1 MNHEY, CDR2 SVGAGI.

The chain has TRBV20-1 and TRBJ1-6. This CDR3 is 13 amino acids long. Germline CDR1 and CDR2: DFQATT and SNEGSKA (reference sequence). CDR3 protein: CSARDTYNSPLHF.